These T cell receptor beta chains were read from a single sample in a study of tumor-infiltrating lymphocytes in primary liver carcinoma. TCRdb ran MiXCR on the multiplex PCR reads and lists one entry per CDR3 protein. Counted here are 330,000 or so distinct CDR3 sequences, less than 65% occurring once; the ten biggest clones make up approximately 5.9%. Sequences were obtained from peripheral blood. Receptors originate from a man aged 35-49 years with primary liver carcinoma and hepatitis B virus infection. Each CDR3 is given with its conserved first and last residue. The D gene is left open where the match is weak. Size values are once, few and many counts, or a class for expanded clones, and some rows have none.

j_gene	d_gene	abundance	v_gene	CDR3aa	CDR3nt
TRBJ1-1	.	.	TRBV19	CASRKDGNTEAFF	TGTGCCAGTAGAAAAGACGGGAACACTGAAGCTTTCTTT
TRBJ1-2	.	once	TRBV11-2	CASSPKGYAYTF	TGTGCCAGCAGCCCGAAGGGGTATGCCTACACCTTC
TRBJ2-6	TRBD1	few	TRBV6-6	CASSSTGQGISGANVLTF	TGTGCCAGCAGTTCCACGGGACAGGGGATCTCTGGGGCCAACGTCCTGACTTTC
TRBJ2-1	TRBD2	few	TRBV5-1	CASSVAGTSANEQFF	TGCGCCAGCAGCGTAGCCGGGACTAGCGCGAATGAGCAGTTCTTC
TRBJ2-1	TRBD1	once	TRBV28	CVSTRGGQGSNEQFF	TGTGTCAGCACCCGAGGGGGACAGGGGTCTAATGAGCAGTTCTTC
TRBJ2-2	TRBD1	.	TRBV6-1	CASSEGGQGNIGELFF	TGTGCCAGCAGTGAAGGGGGACAGGGTAACATCGGGGAGCTGTTTTTT
TRBJ2-3	TRBD2	many	TRBV29-1	CSGASGLAGADTQYF	TGCAGCGGGGCCTCGGGACTAGCGGGAGCAGATACGCAGTATTTT
TRBJ1-2	.	.	TRBV10-2	CASSATGYRSGYTF	TGCGCCAGCAGCGCCACAGGGTATCGTTCCGGCTACACCTTC
TRBJ1-1	.	.	TRBV6-6	CASVLGTTTEAFF	TGTGCCAGCGTTTTAGGGACGACAACTGAAGCTTTCTTT
TRBJ2-1	TRBD1	few	TRBV28	CASTRGGASYNEQFF	TGTGCCAGCACCCGAGGGGGCGCATCCTACAATGAGCAGTTCTTC
TRBJ1-5	.	few	TRBV6-5	CASSYNSDQPQHF	TGTGCCAGCAGTTACAACAGCGATCAGCCCCAGCATTTT
TRBJ1-4	TRBD1	many	TRBV12-3/TRBV12-4	CASSPRDREEKLFF	TGTGCCAGCAGTCCTCGGGACAGGGAGGAAAAACTGTTTTTT
TRBJ2-7	.	.	TRBV11-2	CASSLARLALGYEQYF	TGTGCCAGCAGCTTAGCGAGGCTAGCCCTGGGGTACGAGCAGTACTTC
TRBJ2-3	.	.	TRBV11-1	CASSLGVLAEPDTQYF	TGTGCCAGCAGCTTAGGAGTTCTAGCTGAACCAGATACGCAGTATTTT
TRBJ1-1	TRBD1	.	TRBV12-3/TRBV12-4	CTSRTLQGADTGAFF	TGTACCAGCAGGACTTTACAGGGGGCCGACACTGGAGCTTTCTTT
TRBJ2-1	TRBD2	.	TRBV29-1	CSVGGTSGRGREQFF	TGCAGCGTTGGGGGGACTAGCGGGAGGGGGCGGGAGCAGTTCTTC
TRBJ1-2	TRBD1	.	TRBV5-1	CANSHGQGDNYGYTF	TGCGCCAACAGCCACGGACAGGGTGATAACTATGGCTACACCTTC
TRBJ2-3	TRBD2	.	TRBV4-3	CASRISGREVDTQYF	TGCGCCAGCAGAATTAGCGGGAGGGAAGTAGATACGCAGTATTTT
TRBJ2-4	TRBD2	few	TRBV30	CAWSVTRTSGIGGAKNIQYF	TGTGCCTGGAGTGTAACCCGGACTAGCGGGATCGGGGGGGCCAAAAACATTCAGTACTTC